This TCR beta chain derives from a study of blood T cell repertoires in COVID-19. About the research overall: Material from acute and convalescent COVID-19 was sourced from the United States, Italy and Spain. PBMCs, B-cell-depleted T cells, or T cells were the source of the cDNA or gDNA that made up the material.

Study processing details: Using reference gene primer amplification, nucleated cell counts were estimated. Assay used: immunoSEQ multiplex PCR; TCRdb lists only in-frame clones, some missing. The D gene and trimming were derived from the DNA, and the V and J assignments and clone size from that table. The sample holds some 120,000 clones, roughly 72% seen once. Germline values: CDR1 SGHTA, CDR2 FQGTGA. The CDR3 spans 15 residues. The J segment lost 3 bases and the V segment lost 2 bases, leaving 5 bases of the junction unmatched. This chain uses TRBV7-3 with TRBJ2-3; 7 bases agree with TRBD2. The source of this sequence is a man aged 55 to 69 with acute or convalescent COVID-19. The sample taken for sequencing was peripheral blood. The CDR3 region has the DNA TGTGCCAGCAGCTTAGGGGGGACTACTACAGATACGCAGTATTTT. Translating gives CASSLGGTTTDTQYF.